A selection of T cell receptor beta chains follows, all from one sample in a study of cytomegalovirus exposure and HLA in healthy donors. Data came from immunoSEQ multiplex PCR; TCRdb stores just in-frame clones and leaves some out. Of about 110,000 clones in the sample, approximately 88% are singletons; the top ten hold around 1.4%. Sequencing was performed on PBMCs. The source is a woman aged 30 to 39 in good health and CMV-seropositive. Each CDR3 is given without its conserved first and last residue. Fields, in order: J gene, V gene, D gene, CDR3 protein. A D gene is named only where the DNA matches it firmly.

j_call: TRBJ2-3
v_call: TRBV4-1
d_call: TRBD2
cdr3_aa: ASASGGTNTDTQY

j_call: TRBJ2-7
v_call: TRBV2
d_call: TRBD2
cdr3_aa: ASSELAGGYEQY

j_call: TRBJ2-5
v_call: TRBV6-6
d_call: -
cdr3_aa: ASSYKEQGQETQY

j_call: TRBJ1-3
v_call: TRBV28
d_call: -
cdr3_aa: ASSSEELSGNTIY

j_call: TRBJ1-5
v_call: TRBV28
d_call: -
cdr3_aa: ASSFKNQPQH

j_call: TRBJ2-2
v_call: TRBV5-6
d_call: -
cdr3_aa: ASSLGGRGNGELF

j_call: TRBJ2-1
v_call: TRBV7-9
d_call: TRBD2
cdr3_aa: ASSYQREGPRNEQF

j_call: TRBJ2-1
v_call: TRBV28
d_call: TRBD2
cdr3_aa: ASISGSTYNEQF

j_call: TRBJ1-2
v_call: TRBV29-1
d_call: -
cdr3_aa: SVEDRVDRYGYT

j_call: TRBJ2-7
v_call: TRBV5-5
d_call: -
cdr3_aa: ASSIDPKREQY

j_call: TRBJ2-3
v_call: TRBV7-9
d_call: TRBD1
cdr3_aa: ASSFFRDRYTDTQY

j_call: TRBJ2-5
v_call: TRBV15
d_call: -
cdr3_aa: ATGGINSETQY

j_call: TRBJ2-1
v_call: TRBV6-5
d_call: -
cdr3_aa: ASSSTGPYNEQF

j_call: TRBJ2-1
v_call: TRBV5-8
d_call: TRBD2
cdr3_aa: ASSIPGLADLGGEQF

j_call: TRBJ1-1
v_call: TRBV28
d_call: -
cdr3_aa: ASSLRDSTKAF

j_call: TRBJ2-7
v_call: TRBV6-6
d_call: TRBD1
cdr3_aa: ASSPTGKPYEQY